These T cell receptor beta chains were read from a single sample in a study of T cell repertoires in ileal Crohn's disease. The repertoire was sequenced with immunoSEQ multiplex PCR; TCRdb's copy has only in-frame clones and lacks some. The sample consists of 25,000 to 30,000 clones, about four fifths of them appearing once. The material sequenced was ileal tissue. The source of these receptors is an adult with Crohn's disease. Each CDR3 is given with its conserved first and last residue. D genes are given only for firm matches. For some rows the clone size is stated as once, few or many, or as a class when expanded; others skip it.

CDR3aa,CDR3nt,abundance,j_gene,v_gene,d_gene
CASSLVRQASGQETQYF,TGTGCCAGCAGCTTAGTTAGACAGGCTAGCGGCCAAGAGACCCAGTACTTC,NA,TRBJ2-5,TRBV7-2,NA
CASSLGGFGTDTQYF,TGTGCCAGCAGCTTAGGCGGGTTCGGCACAGATACGCAGTATTTT,NA,TRBJ2-3,TRBV7-9,NA
CASSESGGASRPNTGELFF,TGCGCCAGCAGTGAGTCAGGGGGAGCTAGCCGACCGAACACCGGGGAGCTGTTTTTT,NA,TRBJ2-2,TRBV10-2,NA
CASSLAGVGGSPLHF,TGCGCCAGCAGCTTGGCCGGGGTGGGGGGTTCACCCCTCCACTTT,NA,TRBJ1-6,TRBV5-1,NA
CASSPRDRGSPLHF,TGTGCCAGCAGCCCTCGGGACAGGGGTTCACCCCTCCACTTT,few,TRBJ1-6,TRBV7-2,TRBD1
CASSLKRVGQGNPEAFF,TGTGCCAGCAGCTTAAAAAGAGTCGGACAGGGGAACCCTGAAGCTTTCTTT,once,TRBJ1-1,TRBV7-2,TRBD1
CASSPDRGVYNEQFF,TGTGCCAGCAGCCCCGACAGGGGGGTTTACAATGAGCAGTTCTTC,few,TRBJ2-1,TRBV6-5,TRBD1
CAWTRTGENYGYTF,TGTGCCTGGACGAGGACAGGGGAGAACTATGGCTACACCTTC,NA,TRBJ1-2,TRBV30,TRBD1
CASSKRRQETQYF,TGCGCCAGCAGCAAGAGGCGCCAAGAGACCCAGTACTTC,NA,TRBJ2-5,TRBV5-1,NA
CASKGISNQPQHF,TGTGCCAGCAAGGGGATTAGCAATCAGCCCCAGCATTTT,once,TRBJ1-5,TRBV6-1,NA
CATTELTGGSAFF,TGTGCCACTACCGAGTTGACAGGGGGCTCGGCTTTCTTT,NA,TRBJ1-1,TRBV14,TRBD1
CASRGVTGGSGELFF,TGCGCCAGCAGAGGAGTGACAGGGGGTTCCGGGGAGCTGTTTTTT,once,TRBJ2-2,TRBV5-1,TRBD1
CASSRTSGVSYEQHF,TGTGCCAGCAGCAGGACTAGCGGGGTCTCCTACGAGCAGCACTTC,once,TRBJ2-7,TRBV11-2,TRBD2
CASTAGRQGSEKLFF,TGTGCCAGCACCGCAGGTCGGCAGGGGAGTGAAAAACTGTTTTTT,few,TRBJ1-4,TRBV2,NA
CASSPPLTGELFF,TGTGCCAGCTCACCCCCTTTGACCGGGGAGCTGTTTTTT,NA,TRBJ2-2,TRBV18,NA
CASRGGAKNPHGIYEQYF,TGTGCCAGCAGGGGGGGGGCTAAAAACCCCCATGGGATTTACGAGCAGTACTTC,NA,TRBJ2-7,TRBV7-9,NA
CSAEGWYTEAFF,TGCAGCGCGGAGGGTTGGTACACTGAAGCTTTCTTT,NA,TRBJ1-1,TRBV29-1,NA
CAWSVRQGRSGRLFF,TGTGCCTGGAGTGTAAGACAGGGGAGGAGTGGTAGACTGTTTTTT,NA,TRBJ1-4,TRBV30,TRBD1
CASSLAGDRGEAFF,TGCGCCAGCAGCTTGGCGGGGGACAGGGGTGAAGCTTTCTTT,NA,TRBJ1-1,TRBV5-1,TRBD1
CASSLAQSSEAFF,TGTGCCAGCAGCTTAGCACAGAGTAGTGAAGCTTTCTTT,once,TRBJ1-1,TRBV7-2,NA
CASSEWGWGQLPDGGYTF,TGTGCCAGCAGTGAATGGGGGTGGGGACAGCTCCCCGATGGAGGCTACACCTTC,once,TRBJ1-2,TRBV2,TRBD1
CASAPQWGQGIEQYF,TGCGCCAGCGCCCCGCAGTGGGGACAGGGGATAGAGCAGTACTTC,few,TRBJ2-7,TRBV5-1,TRBD1
CTRNGGTEAFF,TGCACCAGGAACGGGGGCACTGAAGCTTTCTTT,NA,TRBJ1-1,TRBV20-1,NA
CAITQGGNTEAFF,TGTGCCATCACCCAGGGGGGGAACACTGAAGCTTTCTTT,NA,TRBJ1-1,TRBV10-3,TRBD1
CASLTWTGRNYGYTF,TGTGCCAGCCTTACCTGGACAGGGCGTAACTATGGCTACACCTTC,once,TRBJ1-2,TRBV6-4,TRBD1
CASSRPGTSVTDTQYF,TGTGCCAGCAGTAGACCCGGGACTAGCGTCACAGATACGCAGTATTTT,NA,TRBJ2-3,TRBV6-6,TRBD2
CASSQDPDSSYNSPLHF,TGCGCCAGCAGCCAAGATCCAGACAGCTCCTATAATTCACCCCTCCACTTT,NA,TRBJ1-6,TRBV4-3,NA